These T cell receptor beta chains were read from a single sample in a study of shared clonotypes between healthy human individuals. This table comes from immunoSEQ multiplex PCR, and its TCRdb copy is limited to in-frame clones, with some not included. The top ten clones hold about 0.4% of a sample with around 1.6 million clones, around 98% of them seen once. The sequencing input was naive CD4+ T cells sorted from blood. The source of these receptors is a man between 25 and 39 years old in good health. Both conserved end residues are part of each CDR3. A D gene is named only where the DNA matches it firmly. Clone size is given for some rows only: seen once, a few or many times, or a class if the clone is expanded.

V: TRBV7-9
D: TRBD1
J: TRBJ1-2
size: .
CDR3: CASSDRTGSSGYTF
DNA: TGTGCCAGCAGCGACCGGACAGGGTCGTCTGGCTACACCTTC

V: TRBV28
D: TRBD1
J: TRBJ2-1
size: .
CDR3: CASSGGPLTYNEQFF
DNA: TGTGCCAGTTCAGGGGGCCCTCTAACCTACAATGAGCAGTTCTTC

V: TRBV27
D: .
J: TRBJ1-1
size: .
CDR3: CASSFNGGNTEAFF
DNA: TGTGCCAGCAGTTTTAACGGGGGGAACACTGAAGCTTTCTTT

V: TRBV5-1
D: TRBD1
J: TRBJ2-1
size: .
CDR3: CASSPGQGLNEQFF
DNA: TGCGCCAGCAGCCCGGGACAGGGCCTCAATGAGCAGTTCTTC

V: TRBV29-1
D: .
J: TRBJ2-3
size: .
CDR3: CSGKTGSSTDTQYF
DNA: TGCAGCGGGAAAACAGGATCTAGCACAGATACGCAGTATTTT

V: TRBV6-5
D: TRBD2
J: TRBJ2-7
size: .
CDR3: CASKRTSFYEQYF
DNA: TGTGCCAGCAAGAGGACTAGTTTCTACGAGCAGTACTTC

V: TRBV6-6
D: .
J: TRBJ2-3
size: .
CDR3: CASSLDRRSTDTQYF
DNA: TGTGCCAGCAGCCTCGACAGGCGTAGCACAGATACGCAGTATTTT

V: TRBV18
D: .
J: TRBJ2-1
size: .
CDR3: CASSGAQSSNEQFF
DNA: TGTGCCAGCTCAGGGGCGCAGTCTTCCAATGAGCAGTTCTTC

V: TRBV11-2
D: TRBD1
J: TRBJ2-7
size: .
CDR3: CASSSSRDRGPQQYF
DNA: TGTGCCAGCAGCTCATCCCGGGACAGGGGGCCTCAGCAGTACTTC

V: TRBV5-1
D: .
J: TRBJ2-3
size: .
CDR3: CASSPPSGARRTDTQYF
DNA: TGCGCCAGCAGCCCGCCTTCGGGGGCGCGAAGGACAGATACGCAGTATTTT

V: TRBV15
D: .
J: TRBJ1-2
size: .
CDR3: CATSRGGEGDYGYTF
DNA: TGTGCCACCAGCAGGGGAGGGGAGGGAGACTATGGCTACACCTTC

V: TRBV7-2
D: TRBD2
J: TRBJ2-7
size: once
CDR3: CASSLDSGRAGEQYF
DNA: TGTGCCAGCAGCTTAGATAGCGGGAGGGCCGGTGAGCAGTACTTC

V: TRBV9
D: .
J: TRBJ1-3
size: .
CDR3: CASSVDQRYNVGNTIYF
DNA: TGTGCCAGCAGCGTAGATCAACGGTACAACGTTGGAAACACCATATATTTT

V: TRBV10-2
D: .
J: TRBJ2-1
size: .
CDR3: CASKAGSSYNEQFF
DNA: TGCGCCAGCAAAGCGGGTAGCTCCTACAATGAGCAGTTCTTC

V: TRBV29-1
D: .
J: TRBJ2-1
size: .
CDR3: CSVEDGGVGLNEQFF
DNA: TGCAGCGTTGAAGATGGAGGAGTGGGGCTCAATGAGCAGTTCTTC

V: TRBV2
D: .
J: TRBJ2-6
size: few
CDR3: CASSESSGANVLTF
DNA: TGTGCCAGCAGTGAATCGTCCGGGGCCAACGTCCTGACTTTC

V: TRBV27
D: .
J: TRBJ2-2
size: .
CDR3: CASSGLSGVNTGELFF
DNA: TGTGCCAGCAGTGGGTTGTCGGGAGTGAACACCGGGGAGCTGTTTTTT

V: TRBV4-3
D: TRBD1
J: TRBJ2-7
size: .
CDR3: CASSQTGQGPPYEQYF
DNA: TGCGCCAGCAGCCAAACGGGACAGGGACCTCCCTACGAGCAGTACTTC

V: TRBV5-5
D: .
J: TRBJ1-1
size: once
CDR3: CASSVRVHTEAFF
DNA: TGTGCCAGCTCAGTCAGAGTCCACACTGAAGCTTTCTTT

V: TRBV9
D: .
J: TRBJ2-1
size: .
CDR3: CASSVRVSYNEQFF
DNA: TGTGCCAGCAGCGTGCGGGTGTCCTACAATGAGCAGTTCTTC

V: TRBV7-2
D: .
J: TRBJ2-7
size: .
CDR3: CASSPPDLSYEQYF
DNA: TGTGCCAGCAGCCCTCCGGACCTCTCCTACGAGCAGTACTTC

V: TRBV9
D: .
J: TRBJ2-1
size: .
CDR3: CASSVQGDSYNEQFF
DNA: TGTGCCAGCAGCGTACAGGGAGACTCCTACAATGAGCAGTTCTTC

V: TRBV15
D: .
J: TRBJ2-1
size: .
CDR3: CATSRDRTSPYNEQFF
DNA: TGTGCCACCAGCAGAGATCGTACAAGTCCATACAATGAGCAGTTCTTC

V: TRBV18
D: TRBD2
J: TRBJ2-1
size: once
CDR3: CASSPRAGADNEQFF
DNA: TGTGCCAGCTCACCACGGGCGGGAGCTGACAATGAGCAGTTCTTC

V: TRBV18
D: .
J: TRBJ1-1
size: .
CDR3: CASSPSGDEAFF
DNA: TGTGCCAGCTCACCATCCGGAGATGAAGCTTTCTTT

V: TRBV9
D: TRBD2
J: TRBJ2-5
size: .
CDR3: CASSALAGGHQETQYF
DNA: TGTGCCAGCAGCGCTCTAGCGGGAGGACACCAAGAGACCCAGTACTTC

V: TRBV28
D: .
J: TRBJ2-2
size: .
CDR3: CASTPGGGTGTGELFF
DNA: TGTGCCAGCACCCCGGGAGGGGGCACAGGGACCGGGGAGCTGTTTTTT

V: TRBV5-8
D: .
J: TRBJ2-1
size: .
CDR3: CASSYGAVEQFF
DNA: TGTGCCAGCAGTTACGGGGCGGTTGAGCAGTTCTTC

V: TRBV19
D: .
J: TRBJ2-1
size: once
CDR3: CASKGGQIYNEQFF
DNA: TGTGCCAGTAAGGGGGGACAGATCTACAATGAGCAGTTCTTC

V: TRBV27
D: TRBD2
J: TRBJ2-3
size: .
CDR3: CASSPPGTSGRADTQYF
DNA: TGTGCCAGCAGTCCTCCCGGGACTAGCGGGAGGGCAGATACGCAGTATTTT

V: TRBV7-9
D: TRBD2
J: TRBJ2-7
size: .
CDR3: CASSDSGTSGRAYEQYF
DNA: TGTGCCAGCAGCGACTCCGGGACTAGCGGGAGGGCCTACGAGCAGTACTTC

V: TRBV2
D: TRBD1
J: TRBJ2-7
size: .
CDR3: CASRARTGRDGNEQYF
DNA: TGTGCCAGCAGGGCCCGGACAGGTCGCGATGGGAACGAGCAGTACTTC

V: TRBV28
D: .
J: TRBJ2-3
size: .
CDR3: CASSLRPIADTQYF
DNA: TGTGCCAGCAGTTTACGGCCCATAGCAGATACGCAGTATTTT

V: TRBV18
D: TRBD2
J: TRBJ2-3
size: .
CDR3: CASSPPPSGDYTDTQYF
DNA: TGTGCCAGCTCCCCGCCCCCCAGCGGGGATTACACAGATACGCAGTATTTT

V: TRBV5-1
D: .
J: TRBJ1-3
size: .
CDR3: CASSALLGTGNTIYF
DNA: TGCGCCAGCAGCGCTTTATTGGGAACTGGAAACACCATATATTTT

V: TRBV7-2
D: .
J: TRBJ2-3
size: .
CDR3: CASSPSSVITDTQYF
DNA: TGTGCCAGCAGCCCCTCCTCCGTTATCACAGATACGCAGTATTTT

V: TRBV9
D: .
J: TRBJ1-3
size: .
CDR3: CASSVLSTDISGNTIYF
DNA: TGTGCCAGCAGCGTACTTAGCACGGATATCTCTGGAAACACCATATATTTT

V: TRBV20-1
D: .
J: TRBJ1-2
size: .
CDR3: CSARGVYGYTF
DNA: TGCAGTGCTAGAGGGGTCTATGGCTACACCTTC

V: TRBV5-4
D: .
J: TRBJ2-3
size: .
CDR3: CASTRGGTADSVGTQYF
DNA: TGTGCCAGCACCCGGGGGGGGACAGCCGACTCCGTCGGTACGCAGTATTTT

V: TRBV10-3
D: .
J: TRBJ1-4
size: .
CDR3: CAISERINEKLFF
DNA: TGTGCCATCAGTGAGCGGATTAATGAAAAACTGTTTTTT

V: TRBV18
D: .
J: TRBJ2-5
size: .
CDR3: CASSPYREETQYF
DNA: TGTGCCAGCTCACCCTATAGGGAAGAGACCCAGTACTTC

V: TRBV5-1
D: .
J: TRBJ2-7
size: .
CDR3: CASSLGLGLPLSYEQYF
DNA: TGCGCCAGCAGCTTGGGATTGGGACTCCCTCTGTCCTACGAGCAGTACTTC

V: TRBV10-3
D: .
J: TRBJ2-2
size: .
CDR3: CAISRRDETGELFF
DNA: TGTGCCATCAGCCGAAGAGACGAGACCGGGGAGCTGTTTTTT

V: TRBV25-1
D: .
J: TRBJ2-1
size: .
CDR3: CASSGQQYNEQFF
DNA: TGTGCCAGCAGTGGACAGCAATACAATGAGCAGTTCTTC

V: TRBV5-1
D: .
J: TRBJ2-1
size: .
CDR3: CASSSVVYGHNEQFF
DNA: TGCGCCAGCAGCTCAGTCGTTTATGGGCACAATGAGCAGTTCTTC

V: TRBV5-1
D: TRBD1
J: TRBJ1-1
size: .
CDR3: CASSERQGGTEAFF
DNA: TGCGCCAGCAGCGAGAGACAGGGCGGGACTGAAGCTTTCTTT

V: TRBV5-1
D: TRBD2
J: TRBJ2-1
size: .
CDR3: CASSFGLAAYNEQFF
DNA: TGCGCCAGCAGCTTCGGACTAGCGGCCTACAATGAGCAGTTCTTC

V: TRBV28
D: TRBD2
J: TRBJ2-2
size: .
CDR3: CASRTSLNTGELFF
DNA: TGTGCCAGCAGGACTAGCCTGAACACCGGGGAGCTGTTTTTT

V: TRBV6-5
D: TRBD2
J: TRBJ2-3
size: .
CDR3: CASRKGLAGGDTQYF
DNA: TGTGCCAGCAGGAAGGGACTAGCGGGAGGTGATACGCAGTATTTT

V: TRBV7-6
D: .
J: TRBJ2-3
size: .
CDR3: CASSLVWLDTDTQYF
DNA: TGTGCCAGCAGCTTAGTCTGGTTGGACACAGATACGCAGTATTTT

V: TRBV28
D: .
J: TRBJ2-2
size: .
CDR3: CASGGLGTGELFF
DNA: TGTGCCAGCGGAGGGCTAGGCACCGGGGAGCTGTTTTTT

V: TRBV7-9
D: .
J: TRBJ1-2
size: once
CDR3: CASSSGRGKDYGYTF
DNA: TGTGCCAGCTCGTCCGGGAGGGGCAAGGACTATGGCTACACCTTC